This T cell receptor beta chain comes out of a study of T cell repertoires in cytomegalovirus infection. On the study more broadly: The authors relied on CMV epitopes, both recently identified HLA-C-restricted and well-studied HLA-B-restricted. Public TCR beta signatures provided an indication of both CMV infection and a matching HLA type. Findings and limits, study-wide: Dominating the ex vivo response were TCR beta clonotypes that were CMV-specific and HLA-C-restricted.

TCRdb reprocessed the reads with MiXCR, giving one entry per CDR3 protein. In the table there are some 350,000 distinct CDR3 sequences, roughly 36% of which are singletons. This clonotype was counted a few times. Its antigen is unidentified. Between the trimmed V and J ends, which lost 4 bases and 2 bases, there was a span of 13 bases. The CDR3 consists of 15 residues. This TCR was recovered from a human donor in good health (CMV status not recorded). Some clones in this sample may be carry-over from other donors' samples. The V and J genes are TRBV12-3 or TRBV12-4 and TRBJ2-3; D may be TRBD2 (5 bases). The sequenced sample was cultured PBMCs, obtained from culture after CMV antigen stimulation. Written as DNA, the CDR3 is TGTGCCAGCAGTTCGCTTGGCCTAGCCACAGATACGCAGTATTTT. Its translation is CASSSLGLATDTQYF.